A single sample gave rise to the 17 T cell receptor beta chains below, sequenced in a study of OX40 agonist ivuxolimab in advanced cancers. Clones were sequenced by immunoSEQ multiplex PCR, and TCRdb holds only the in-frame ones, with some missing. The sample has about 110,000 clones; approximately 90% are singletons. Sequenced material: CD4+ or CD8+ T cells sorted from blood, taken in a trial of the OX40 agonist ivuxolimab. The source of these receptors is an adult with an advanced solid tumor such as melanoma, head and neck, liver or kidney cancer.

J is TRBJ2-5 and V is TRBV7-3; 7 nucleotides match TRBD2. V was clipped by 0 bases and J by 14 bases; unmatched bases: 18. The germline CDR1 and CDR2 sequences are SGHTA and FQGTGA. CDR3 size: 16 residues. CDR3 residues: CASSLTRNTPGEGKYF. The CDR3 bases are TGTGCCAGCAGCTTAACGAGGAACACCCCCGGGGAGGGTAAATACTTC.

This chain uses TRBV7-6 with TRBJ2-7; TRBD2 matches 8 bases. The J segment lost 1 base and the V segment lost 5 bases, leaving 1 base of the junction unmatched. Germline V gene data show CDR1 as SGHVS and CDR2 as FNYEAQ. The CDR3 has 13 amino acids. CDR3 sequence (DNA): TGTGCCAGCAGCCGCGGGGGGTCCTACGAGCAGTACTTC. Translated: CASSRGGSYEQYF.

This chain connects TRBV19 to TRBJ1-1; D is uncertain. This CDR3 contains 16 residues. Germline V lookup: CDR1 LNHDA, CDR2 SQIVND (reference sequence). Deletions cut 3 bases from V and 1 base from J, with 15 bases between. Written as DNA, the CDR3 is TGTGCCAGTAGTATCGGTTTGGGGTCCGAGAACACTGAAGCTTTCTTT. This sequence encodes CASSIGLGSENTEAFF.

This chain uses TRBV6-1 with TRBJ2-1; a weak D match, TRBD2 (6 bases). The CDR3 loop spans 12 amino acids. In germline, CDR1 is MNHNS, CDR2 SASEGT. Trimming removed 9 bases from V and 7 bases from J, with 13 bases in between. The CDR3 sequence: CASSWGVNEQFF. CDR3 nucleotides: TGTGCCAGTTCATGGGGGGTGAATGAGCAGTTCTTC.

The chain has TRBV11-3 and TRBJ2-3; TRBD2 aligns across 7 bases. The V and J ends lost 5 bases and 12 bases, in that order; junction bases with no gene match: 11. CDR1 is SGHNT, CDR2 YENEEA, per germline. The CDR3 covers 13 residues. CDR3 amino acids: CASSLSREVPQYF. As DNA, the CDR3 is TGTGCCAGCAGCCTTAGCCGGGAGGTCCCCCAGTATTTT.

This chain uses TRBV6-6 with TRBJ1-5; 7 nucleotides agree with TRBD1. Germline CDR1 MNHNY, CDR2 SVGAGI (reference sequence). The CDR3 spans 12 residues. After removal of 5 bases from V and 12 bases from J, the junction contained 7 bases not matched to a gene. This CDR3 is CASSGPGQYQHF. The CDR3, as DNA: TGTGCCAGCAGTGGTCCGGGACAGTACCAGCATTTT.

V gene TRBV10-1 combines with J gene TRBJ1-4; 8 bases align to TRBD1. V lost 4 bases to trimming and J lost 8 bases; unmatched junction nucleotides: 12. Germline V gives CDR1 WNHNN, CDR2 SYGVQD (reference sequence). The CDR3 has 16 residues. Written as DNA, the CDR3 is TGCGCCAGCAGTGCAACGACAGGGGCGAGTCCGGAAAAACTGTTTTTT. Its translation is CASSATTGASPEKLFF.

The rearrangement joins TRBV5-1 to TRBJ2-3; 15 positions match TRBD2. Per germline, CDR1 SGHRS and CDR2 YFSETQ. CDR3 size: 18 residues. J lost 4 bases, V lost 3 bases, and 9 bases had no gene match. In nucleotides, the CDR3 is TGCGCCAGCAGCTCCACGCCGGGACTAGCGGGAGGCCCAGATACGCAGTATTTT. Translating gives CASSSTPGLAGGPDTQYF.

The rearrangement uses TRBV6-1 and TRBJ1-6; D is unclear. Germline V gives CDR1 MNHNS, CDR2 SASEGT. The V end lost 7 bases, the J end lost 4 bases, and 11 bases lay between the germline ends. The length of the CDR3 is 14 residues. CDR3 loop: CASTNMYYNSPLHF. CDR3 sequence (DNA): TGTGCCAGCACTAACATGTATTATAATTCACCCCTCCACTTT.

For the CDR3, the DNA is TGTGCCAGCAGGGGACGGACAGGGCCATACGAGCAGTACTTC. Protein product: CASRGRTGPYEQYF. This chain connects TRBV6-6 to TRBJ2-7; 8 nucleotides match TRBD1. This CDR3 contains 14 residues. With V trimmed by 6 bases and J by 4 bases, 8 bases remained unmatched. CDR1 is MNHNY and CDR2 is SVGAGI in the germline V gene (reference sequence).

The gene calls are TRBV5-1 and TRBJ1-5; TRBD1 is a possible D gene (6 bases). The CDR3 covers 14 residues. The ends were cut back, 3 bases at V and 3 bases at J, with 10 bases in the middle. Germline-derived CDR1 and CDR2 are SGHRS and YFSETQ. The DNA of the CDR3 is TGCGCCAGCAGCTCGGGACAACCCAATCAGCCCCAGCATTTT. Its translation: CASSSGQPNQPQHF.

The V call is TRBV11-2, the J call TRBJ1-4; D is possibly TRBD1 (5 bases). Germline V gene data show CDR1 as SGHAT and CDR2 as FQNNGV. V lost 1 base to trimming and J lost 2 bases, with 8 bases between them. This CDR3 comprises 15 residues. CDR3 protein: CASSLADITNEKLFF. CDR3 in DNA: TGTGCCAGCAGCTTAGCGGACATTACTAATGAAAAACTGTTTTTT. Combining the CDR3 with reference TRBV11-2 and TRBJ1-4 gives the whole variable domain EAGVAQSPRYKIIEKRQSVAFWCNPISGHATLYWYQQILGQGPKLLIQFQNNGVVDDSQLPKDRFSAERLKGVDSTLKIQPAKLEDSAVYLCASSLADITNEKLFFGSGTQLSVL.

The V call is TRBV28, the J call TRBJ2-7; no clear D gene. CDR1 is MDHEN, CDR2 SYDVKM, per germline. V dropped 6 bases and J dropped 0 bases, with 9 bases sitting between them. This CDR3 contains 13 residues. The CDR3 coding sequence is TGTGCCAGCAGCCAAACAGCCTCCTACGAGCAGTACTTC. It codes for CASSQTASYEQYF.

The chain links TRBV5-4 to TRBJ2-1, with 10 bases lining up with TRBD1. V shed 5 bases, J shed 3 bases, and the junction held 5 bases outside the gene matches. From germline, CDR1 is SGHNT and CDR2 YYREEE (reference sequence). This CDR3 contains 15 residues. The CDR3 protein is CASSYGTGVYNEQFF. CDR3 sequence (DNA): TGTGCCAGCAGTTACGGGACAGGGGTCTACAATGAGCAGTTCTTC.

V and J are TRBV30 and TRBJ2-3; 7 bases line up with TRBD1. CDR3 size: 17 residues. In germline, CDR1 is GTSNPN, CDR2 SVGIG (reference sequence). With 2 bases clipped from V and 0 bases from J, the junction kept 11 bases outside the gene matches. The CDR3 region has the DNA TGTGCCTGGAGTCAGGGACAGTTCATCACTAGCACAGATACGCAGTATTTT. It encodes CAWSQGQFITSTDTQYF.

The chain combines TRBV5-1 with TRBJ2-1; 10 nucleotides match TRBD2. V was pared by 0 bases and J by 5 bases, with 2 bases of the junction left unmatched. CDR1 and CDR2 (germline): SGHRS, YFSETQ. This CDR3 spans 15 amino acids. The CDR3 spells CASSLGLAGNNEQFF. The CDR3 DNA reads TGCGCCAGCAGCTTGGGACTAGCGGGCAACAATGAGCAGTTCTTC.

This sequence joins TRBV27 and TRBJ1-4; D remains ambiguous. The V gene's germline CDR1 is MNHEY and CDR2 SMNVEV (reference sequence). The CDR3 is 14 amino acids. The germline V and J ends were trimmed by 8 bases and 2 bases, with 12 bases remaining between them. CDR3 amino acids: CASGTSVTNEKLFF. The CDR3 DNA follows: TGTGCCAGCGGCACTTCCGTGACTAATGAAAAACTGTTTTTT.